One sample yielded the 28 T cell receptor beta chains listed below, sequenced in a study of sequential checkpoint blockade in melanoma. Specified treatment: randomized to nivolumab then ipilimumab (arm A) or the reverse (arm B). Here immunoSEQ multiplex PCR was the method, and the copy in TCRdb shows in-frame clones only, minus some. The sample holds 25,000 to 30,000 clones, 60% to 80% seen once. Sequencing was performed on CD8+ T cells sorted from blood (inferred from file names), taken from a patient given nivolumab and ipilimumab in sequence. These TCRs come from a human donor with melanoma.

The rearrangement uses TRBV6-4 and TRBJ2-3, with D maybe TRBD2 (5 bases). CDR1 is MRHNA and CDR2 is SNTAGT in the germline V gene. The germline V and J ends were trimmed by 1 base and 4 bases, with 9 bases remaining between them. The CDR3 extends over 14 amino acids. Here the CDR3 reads CASSDFKEADTQYF. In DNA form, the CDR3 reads TGTGCCAGCAGTGACTTTAAGGAGGCAGATACGCAGTATTTT.

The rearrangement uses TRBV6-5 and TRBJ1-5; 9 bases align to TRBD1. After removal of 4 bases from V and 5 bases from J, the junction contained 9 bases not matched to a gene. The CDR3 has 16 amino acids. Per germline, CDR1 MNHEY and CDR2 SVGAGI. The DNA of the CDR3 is TGTGCCAGCAGTTTTGACAGGGGGGGCGTTGATCAGCCCCAGCATTTT. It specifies CASSFDRGGVDQPQHF.

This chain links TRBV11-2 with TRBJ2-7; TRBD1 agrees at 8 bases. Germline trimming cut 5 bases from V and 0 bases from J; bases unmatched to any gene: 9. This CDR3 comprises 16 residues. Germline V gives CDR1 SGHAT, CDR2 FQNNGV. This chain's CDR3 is CASSPLTGGSSYEQYF. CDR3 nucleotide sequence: TGTGCCAGCAGCCCTCTAACAGGGGGGAGCTCCTACGAGCAGTACTTC.

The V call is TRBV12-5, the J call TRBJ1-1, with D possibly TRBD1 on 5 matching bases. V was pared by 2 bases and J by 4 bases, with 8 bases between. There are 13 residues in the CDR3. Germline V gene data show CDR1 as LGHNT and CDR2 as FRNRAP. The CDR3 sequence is CASGLQGSTEAFF. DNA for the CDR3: TGTGCTAGTGGTTTGCAGGGTAGCACTGAAGCTTTCTTT.

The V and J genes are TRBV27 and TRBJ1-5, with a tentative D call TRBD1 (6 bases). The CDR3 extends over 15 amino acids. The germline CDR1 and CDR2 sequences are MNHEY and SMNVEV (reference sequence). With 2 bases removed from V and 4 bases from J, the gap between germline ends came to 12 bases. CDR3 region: CASSLTRGGNQPQHF. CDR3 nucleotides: TGTGCCAGCAGTTTAACTAGGGGGGGGAATCAGCCCCAGCATTTT.

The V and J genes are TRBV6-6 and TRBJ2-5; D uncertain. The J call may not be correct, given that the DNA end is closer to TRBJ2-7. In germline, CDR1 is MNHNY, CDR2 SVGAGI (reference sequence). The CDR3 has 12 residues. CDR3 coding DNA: TGTGCCAGCAGTTATACCCCCTACGAGCAGTACTTC. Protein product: CASSYTPYEQYF.

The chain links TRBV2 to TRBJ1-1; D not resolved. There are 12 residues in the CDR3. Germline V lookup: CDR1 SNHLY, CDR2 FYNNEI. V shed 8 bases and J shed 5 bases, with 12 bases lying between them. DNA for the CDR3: TGTGCCAGCCCACAAGAGAGGACTGAAGCTTTCTTT. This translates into CASPQERTEAFF.

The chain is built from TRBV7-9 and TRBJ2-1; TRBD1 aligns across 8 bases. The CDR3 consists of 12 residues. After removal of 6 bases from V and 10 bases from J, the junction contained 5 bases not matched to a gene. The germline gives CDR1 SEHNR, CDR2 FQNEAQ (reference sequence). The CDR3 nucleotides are TGTGCCAGCAGAACAGGGGGTGGGGAGCAGTTCTTC. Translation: CASRTGGGEQFF.

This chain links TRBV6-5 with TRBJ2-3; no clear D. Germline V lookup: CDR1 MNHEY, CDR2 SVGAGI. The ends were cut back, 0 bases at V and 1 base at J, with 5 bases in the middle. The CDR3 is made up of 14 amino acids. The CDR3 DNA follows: TGTGCCAGCAGTTACTCGCAGGGCACAGATACGCAGTATTTT. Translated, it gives CASSYSQGTDTQYF.

This chain's CDR3 is CASSGDRANTEAFF. In DNA form, the CDR3 reads TGTGCCAGCAGCGGTGACAGAGCCAACACTGAAGCTTTCTTT. The chain combines TRBV7-9 with TRBJ1-1, with D perhaps TRBD1 (5 bases). V lost 5 bases and J 2 bases, leaving 12 bases between the germline ends. Looked up from germline, CDR1 is SEHNR and CDR2 is FQNEAQ (reference sequence). The CDR3 has 14 residues.

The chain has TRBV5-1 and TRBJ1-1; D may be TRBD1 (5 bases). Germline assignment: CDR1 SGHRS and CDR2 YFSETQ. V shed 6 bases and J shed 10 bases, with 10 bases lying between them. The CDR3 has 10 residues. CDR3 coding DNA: TGCGCCAGCAAGCACGGGGGAGCTTTCTTT. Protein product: CASKHGGAFF.

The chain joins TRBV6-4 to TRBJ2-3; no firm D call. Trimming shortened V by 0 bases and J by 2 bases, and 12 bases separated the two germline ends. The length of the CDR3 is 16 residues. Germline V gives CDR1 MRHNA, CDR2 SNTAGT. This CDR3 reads CASSDSKSGSTDTQYF. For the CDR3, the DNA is TGTGCCAGCAGTGACTCGAAGTCAGGTTCCACAGATACGCAGTATTTT.

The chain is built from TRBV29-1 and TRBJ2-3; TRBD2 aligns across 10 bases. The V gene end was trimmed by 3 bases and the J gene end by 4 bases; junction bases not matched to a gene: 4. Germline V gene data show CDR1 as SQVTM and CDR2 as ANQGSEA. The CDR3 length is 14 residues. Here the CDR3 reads CSVDGSGGADTQYF. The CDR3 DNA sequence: TGCAGCGTTGACGGGAGCGGGGGGGCAGATACGCAGTATTTT.

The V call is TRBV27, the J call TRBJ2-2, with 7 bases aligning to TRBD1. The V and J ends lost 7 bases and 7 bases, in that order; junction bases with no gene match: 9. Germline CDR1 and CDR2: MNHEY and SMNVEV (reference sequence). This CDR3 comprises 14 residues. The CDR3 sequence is CASTHRGEVGELFF. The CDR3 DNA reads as TGTGCCAGCACCCACAGGGGTGAGGTCGGGGAGCTGTTTTTT.

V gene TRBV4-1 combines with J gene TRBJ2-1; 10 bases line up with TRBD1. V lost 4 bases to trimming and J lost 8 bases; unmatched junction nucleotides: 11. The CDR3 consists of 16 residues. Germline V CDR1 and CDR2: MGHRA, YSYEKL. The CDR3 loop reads CASSRRTGQGFDEQFF. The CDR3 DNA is TGCGCCAGCAGCCGTAGGACGGGACAGGGGTTCGATGAGCAGTTCTTC.

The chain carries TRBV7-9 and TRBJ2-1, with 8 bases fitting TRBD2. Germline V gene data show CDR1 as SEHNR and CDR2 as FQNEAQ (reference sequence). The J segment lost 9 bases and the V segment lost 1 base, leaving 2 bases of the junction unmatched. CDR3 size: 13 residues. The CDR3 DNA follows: TGTGCCAGCAGCTTAGGGACTAGCCTTGAGCAGTTCTTC. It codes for CASSLGTSLEQFF.

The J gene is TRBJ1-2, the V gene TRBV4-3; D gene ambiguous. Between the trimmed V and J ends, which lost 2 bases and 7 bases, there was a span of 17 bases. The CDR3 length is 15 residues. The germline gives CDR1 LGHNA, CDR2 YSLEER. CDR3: CASSQSWGAGPGYTF. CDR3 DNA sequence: TGCGCCAGCAGCCAAAGCTGGGGAGCAGGTCCTGGCTACACCTTC.

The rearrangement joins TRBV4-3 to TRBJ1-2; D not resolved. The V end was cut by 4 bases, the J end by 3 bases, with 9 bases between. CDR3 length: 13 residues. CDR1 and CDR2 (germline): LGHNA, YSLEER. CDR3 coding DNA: TGCGCCAGCAGCCCCGGTCTAGACTATGGCTACACCTTC. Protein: CASSPGLDYGYTF.

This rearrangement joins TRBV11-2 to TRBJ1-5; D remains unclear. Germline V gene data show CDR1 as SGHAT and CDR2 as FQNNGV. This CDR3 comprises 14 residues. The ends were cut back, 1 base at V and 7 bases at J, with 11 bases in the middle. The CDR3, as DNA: TGTGCCAGCAGCTTAGCCGGGGTTGGACAGCCCCAGCATTTT. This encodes CASSLAGVGQPQHF.

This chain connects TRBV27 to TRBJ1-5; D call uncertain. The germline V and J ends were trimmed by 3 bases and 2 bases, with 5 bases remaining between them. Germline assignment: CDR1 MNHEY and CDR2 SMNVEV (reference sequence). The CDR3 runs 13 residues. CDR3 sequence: CASSLSGNQPQHF. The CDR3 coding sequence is TGTGCCAGCAGTTTGAGTGGCAATCAGCCCCAGCATTTT.

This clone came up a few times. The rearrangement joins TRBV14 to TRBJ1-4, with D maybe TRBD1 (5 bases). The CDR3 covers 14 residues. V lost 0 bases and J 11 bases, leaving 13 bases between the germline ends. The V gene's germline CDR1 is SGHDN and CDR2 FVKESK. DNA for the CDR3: TGTGCCAGCAGCCAAGACGGCCGGGAGGGGAAACTGTTTTTT. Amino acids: CASSQDGREGKLFF.

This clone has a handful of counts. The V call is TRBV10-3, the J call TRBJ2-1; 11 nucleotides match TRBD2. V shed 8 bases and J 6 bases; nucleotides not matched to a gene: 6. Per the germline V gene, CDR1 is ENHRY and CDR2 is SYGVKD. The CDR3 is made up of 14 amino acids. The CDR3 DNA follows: TGTGCCATCCTTAGCGGGAGGGGGGTCAATGAGCAGTTCTTC. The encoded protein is CAILSGRGVNEQFF.

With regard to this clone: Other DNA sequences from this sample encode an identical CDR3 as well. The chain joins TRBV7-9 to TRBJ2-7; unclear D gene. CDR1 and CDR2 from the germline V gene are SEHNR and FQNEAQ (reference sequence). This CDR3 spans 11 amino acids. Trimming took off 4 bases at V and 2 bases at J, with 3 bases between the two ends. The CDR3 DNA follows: TGTGCCAGCAGCTCCACCTACGAGCAGTACTTC. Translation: CASSSTYEQYF.

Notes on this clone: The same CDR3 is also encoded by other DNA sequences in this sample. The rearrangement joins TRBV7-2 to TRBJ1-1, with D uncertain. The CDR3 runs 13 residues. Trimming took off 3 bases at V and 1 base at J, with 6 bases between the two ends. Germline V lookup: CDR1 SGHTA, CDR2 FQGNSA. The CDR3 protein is CASSFAGNTEAFF. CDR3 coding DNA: TGTGCCAGCAGCTTTGCGGGGAACACTGAAGCTTTCTTT. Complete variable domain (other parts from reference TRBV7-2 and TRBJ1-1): GAGVSQSPSNKVTEKGKDVELRCDPISGHTALYWYRQSLGQGLEFLIYFQGNSAPDKSGLPSDRFSAERTGGSVSTLTIQRTQQEDSAVYLCASSFAGNTEAFFGQGTRLTVV.

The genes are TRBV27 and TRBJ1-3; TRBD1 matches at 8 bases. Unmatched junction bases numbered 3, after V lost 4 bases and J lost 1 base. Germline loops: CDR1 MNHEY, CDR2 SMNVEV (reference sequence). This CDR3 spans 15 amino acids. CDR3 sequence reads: CASSSRQGSGNTIYF. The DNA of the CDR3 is TGTGCCAGCAGTTCCCGACAGGGGTCTGGAAACACCATATATTTT.

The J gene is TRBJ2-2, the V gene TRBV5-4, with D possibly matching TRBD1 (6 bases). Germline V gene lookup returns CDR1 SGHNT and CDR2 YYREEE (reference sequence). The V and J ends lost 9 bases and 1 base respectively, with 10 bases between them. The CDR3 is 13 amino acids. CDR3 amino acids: CANPDRNTGELFF. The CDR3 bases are TGTGCCAATCCGGACAGGAACACCGGGGAGCTGTTTTTT.

CDR3 sequence reads: CASSPTTGHYEQYF. The DNA for the CDR3 is TGTGCCAGCAGTCCTACGACAGGCCACTACGAGCAGTACTTC. The chain is built from TRBV27 and TRBJ2-7; D might be TRBD1 (6 bases). Germline V gene lookup returns CDR1 MNHEY and CDR2 SMNVEV (reference sequence). The CDR3 totals 14 residues. The V end was cut by 5 bases, the J end by 3 bases, with 14 bases between.

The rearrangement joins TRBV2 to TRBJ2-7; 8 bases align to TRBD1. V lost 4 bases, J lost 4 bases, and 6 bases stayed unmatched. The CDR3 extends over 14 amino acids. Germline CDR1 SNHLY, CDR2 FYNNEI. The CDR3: CASSGTGTSYEQYF. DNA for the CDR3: TGTGCCAGCAGTGGGACAGGGACTTCGTACGAGCAGTACTTC. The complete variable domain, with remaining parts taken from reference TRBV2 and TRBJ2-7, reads EPEVTQTPSHQVTQMGQEVILRCVPISNHLYFYWYRQILGQKVEFLVSFYNNEISEKSEIFDDQFSVERPDGSNFTLKIRSTKLEDSAMYFCASSGTGTSYEQYFGPGTRLTVT.